These T cell receptor beta chains were read from a single sample in a study of T cells expressing NK-cell markers. TCRdb re-called the 5' RACE reads, yielding one record per CDR3 amino acid sequence without DNA. The clone table shows under 200,000 distinct CDR3 sequences, with the ten largest holding about a fifth. Sequenced material: blood T cells: a sorted CD56 or NKG2C T cell subset, CD4+ or CD8+ T cells, or bulk PBMC T cells (not recorded which). The receptors shown here come from a woman aged 18-70 years in good health. The CDR3 runs from the conserved cysteine through the conserved F or W.

J,V,CDR3
TRBJ2-1,TRBV18,CASSPRVGSPYNEQFF
TRBJ1-3,TRBV7-9,CASSSYDIPGNTIYF
TRBJ2-6,TRBV4-1,CASSPAGNSGANVLTF
TRBJ2-1,TRBV5-1,CARMGLAGHNEQFF
TRBJ1-5,TRBV6-1,CASSEFRTGLYQPQHF
TRBJ1-5,TRBV20-1,CSARDSGQGGQPQHF
TRBJ2-7,TRBV21-1,CASSKGLAGDPYEQYF
TRBJ2-3,TRBV25-1,CASSEEWSGAQYF
TRBJ1-2,TRBV20-1,CSARPPDPIGYTF
TRBJ2-7,TRBV20-1,CSAFTQGTEYF
TRBJ2-2,TRBV5-5,CASSPVFANTGELFF
TRBJ2-1,TRBV18,CASSPEAGVTYNEQFF
TRBJ1-5,TRBV5-6,CASSSGTLLHQPQHF
TRBJ1-2,TRBV5-6,CASSPRGRGYTF
TRBJ1-5,TRBV28,CASYRTNQPQHF